The rows below give T cell receptor beta chains drawn from one sample of a study of spatial heterogeneity in lung cancer. MiXCR, run by TCRdb on the 5' RACE reads, gives a single entry per CDR3 protein. The sample records roughly 400 distinct CDR3 sequences, approximately 11% being singletons. The sample here was normal lung tissue next to the tumor, taken at surgery. These receptors were collected from a female donor with early-stage non-small cell lung cancer. The CDR3 runs from the conserved cysteine through the conserved F or W. A D gene is named only where the DNA matches it firmly. Not every row has a clone size; where given, it reads once, few, many or a size class.

V gene	clone size	J gene	D gene	CDR3 DNA	CDR3 protein
TRBV10-1	large	TRBJ1-1	NA	TGCGCTAAAGCAGAGGGGGGGCAGAGGAACACTGAAGCTTTCTTT	CAKAEGGQRNTEAFF
TRBV6-2/TRBV6-3	few	TRBJ1-5	NA	TGTGCCAGCAGTTACGAGGTTGGTAGCAATCAGCCCCAGCATTTT	CASSYEVGSNQPQHF
TRBV27	few	TRBJ2-6	NA	TGTGCCAGCAGTTTGGAGGGGACTGGGGCCAACGTCCTGACTTTC	CASSLEGTGANVLTF
TRBV6-5	medium-sized	TRBJ1-5	TRBD1	TGTGCCAGCAGTTACACAGGACAGGGTAATCAGCCCCAGCATTTT	CASSYTGQGNQPQHF
TRBV6-5	large	TRBJ2-5	NA	TGTGCCAGCAGTTCCCCCCGACAGGCCCAAGAGACCCAGTACTTC	CASSSPRQAQETQYF
TRBV27	NA	TRBJ2-1	NA	TGTGCCAGCAGTTTAGAAAGGGACAATGAGCAGTTCTTC	CASSLERDNEQFF
TRBV4-1	large	TRBJ2-1	NA	TGCGCCAGCAGCCACGATAGTAGCGGATACAATGAGCAGTTCTTC	CASSHDSSGYNEQFF
TRBV27	large	TRBJ2-1	TRBD2	TGTGCCAGCAGTCCAGGACTAGCGGGAATCAATGAGCAGTTCTTC	CASSPGLAGINEQFF
TRBV12-3/TRBV12-4	large	TRBJ2-1	TRBD2	TGTGCCAGCAGACCTACGGGACTAGGATTGGATGAGCAGTTCTTC	CASRPTGLGLDEQFF
TRBV6-5	medium-sized	TRBJ2-7	NA	TGTGCCAGCAGTTGGAGTAAGCAGGGCGAGCAGTACTTC	CASSWSKQGEQYF
TRBV7-8	hyperexpanded	TRBJ1-2	NA	TGTGCCAGCAGCTTAGCGCTCACAGATTATGGCTACACCTTC	CASSLALTDYGYTF
TRBV29-1	NA	TRBJ1-2	NA	TGCAGCGGTAAAATGGGAAGCTATGGCTACACCTTC	CSGKMGSYGYTF
TRBV5-4	large	TRBJ2-1	NA	TGTGCCAGCAGCTTAGGGGGCAATGAGCAGTTCTTC	CASSLGGNEQFF
TRBV18	NA	TRBJ2-1	NA	TGTGCTAACTCACCAGATCGGGCGGCCGGTGCGTTCTTC	CANSPDRAAGAFF
TRBV20-1	large	TRBJ2-2	TRBD1	TGCAGTGCTAGTCAAGGGGGCCCAGGCACCGGGGAGCTGTTTTTT	CSASQGGPGTGELFF
TRBV7-9	medium-sized	TRBJ1-2	NA	TGTGCCAGCTTTCGGGCCGAGACATTAGTCTATGGCTACACCTTC	CASFRAETLVYGYTF